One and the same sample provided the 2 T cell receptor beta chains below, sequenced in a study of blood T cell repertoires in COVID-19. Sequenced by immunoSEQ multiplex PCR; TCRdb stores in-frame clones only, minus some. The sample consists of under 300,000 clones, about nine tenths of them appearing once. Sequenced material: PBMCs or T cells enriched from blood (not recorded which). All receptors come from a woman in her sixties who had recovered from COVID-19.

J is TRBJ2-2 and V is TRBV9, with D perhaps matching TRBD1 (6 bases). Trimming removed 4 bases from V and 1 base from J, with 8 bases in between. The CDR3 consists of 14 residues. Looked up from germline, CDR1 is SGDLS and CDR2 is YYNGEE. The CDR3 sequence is CASSSGVNTGELFF. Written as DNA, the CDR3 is TGTGCCAGCAGCTCAGGGGTGAACACCGGGGAGCTGTTTTTT.

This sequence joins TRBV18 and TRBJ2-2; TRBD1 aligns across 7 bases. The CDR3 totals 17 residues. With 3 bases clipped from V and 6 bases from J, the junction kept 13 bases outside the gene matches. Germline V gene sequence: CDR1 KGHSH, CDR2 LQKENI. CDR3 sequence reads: CASSPSLTGQQAGELFF. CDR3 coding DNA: TGTGCCAGCTCACCTTCATTAACGGGACAGCAAGCCGGGGAGCTGTTTTTT.